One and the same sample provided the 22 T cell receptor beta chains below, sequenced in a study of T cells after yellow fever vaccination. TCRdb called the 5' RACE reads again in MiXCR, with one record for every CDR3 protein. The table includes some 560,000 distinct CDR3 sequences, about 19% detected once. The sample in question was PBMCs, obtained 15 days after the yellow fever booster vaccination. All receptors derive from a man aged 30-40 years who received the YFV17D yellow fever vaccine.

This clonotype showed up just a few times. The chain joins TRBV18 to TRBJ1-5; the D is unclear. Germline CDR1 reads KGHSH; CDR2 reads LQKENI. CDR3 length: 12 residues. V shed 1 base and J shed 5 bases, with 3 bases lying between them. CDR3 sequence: CASSPRDQPQHF. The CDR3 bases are TGTGCCAGCTCACCACGCGATCAGCCCCAGCATTTT.

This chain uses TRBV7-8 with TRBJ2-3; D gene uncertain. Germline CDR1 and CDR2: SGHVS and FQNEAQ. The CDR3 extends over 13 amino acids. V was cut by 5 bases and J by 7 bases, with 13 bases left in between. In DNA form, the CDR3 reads TGTGCCAGCAGCCCTTTGGGTCCCAATACGCAGTATTTT. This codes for CASSPLGPNTQYF.

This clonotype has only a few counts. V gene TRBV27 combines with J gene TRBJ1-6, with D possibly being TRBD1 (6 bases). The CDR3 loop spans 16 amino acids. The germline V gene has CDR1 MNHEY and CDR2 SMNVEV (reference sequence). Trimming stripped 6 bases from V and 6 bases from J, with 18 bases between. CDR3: CASSPTQSGVNSPLHF. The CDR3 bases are TGTGCCAGCAGCCCAACCCAATCAGGGGTTAATTCACCCCTCCACTTT.

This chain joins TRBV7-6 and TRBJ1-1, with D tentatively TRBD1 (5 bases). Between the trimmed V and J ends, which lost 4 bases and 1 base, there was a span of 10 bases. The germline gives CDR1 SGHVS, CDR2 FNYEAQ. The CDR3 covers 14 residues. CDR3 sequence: CASSWGTANTEAFF. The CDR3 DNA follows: TGTGCCAGCAGCTGGGGGACGGCGAACACTGAAGCTTTCTTT.

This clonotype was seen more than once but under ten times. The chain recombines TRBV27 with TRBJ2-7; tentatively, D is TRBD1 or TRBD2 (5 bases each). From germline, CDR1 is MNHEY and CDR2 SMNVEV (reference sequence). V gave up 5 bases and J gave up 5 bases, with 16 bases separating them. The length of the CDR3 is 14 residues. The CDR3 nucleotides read TGTGCCAGCAGTACCGGGCCTCGGGGCCACGAGCAGTACTTC. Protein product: CASSTGPRGHEQYF.

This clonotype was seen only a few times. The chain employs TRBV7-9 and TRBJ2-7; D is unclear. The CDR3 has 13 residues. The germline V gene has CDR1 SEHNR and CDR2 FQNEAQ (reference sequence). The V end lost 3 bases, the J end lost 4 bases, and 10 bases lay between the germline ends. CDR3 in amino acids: CASSFRAQYEQYF. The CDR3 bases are TGTGCCAGCAGCTTCCGTGCCCAGTACGAGCAGTACTTC. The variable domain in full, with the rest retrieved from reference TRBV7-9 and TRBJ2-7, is DTGVSQNPRHKITKRGQNVTFRCDPISEHNRLYWYRQTLGQGPEFLTYFQNEAQLEKSRLLSDRFSAERPKGSFSTLEIQRTEQGDSAMYLCASSFRAQYEQYFGPGTRLTVT.

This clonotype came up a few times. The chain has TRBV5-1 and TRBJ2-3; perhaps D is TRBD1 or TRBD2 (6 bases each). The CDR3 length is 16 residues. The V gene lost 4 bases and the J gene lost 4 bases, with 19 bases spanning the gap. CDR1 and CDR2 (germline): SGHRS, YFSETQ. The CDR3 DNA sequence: TGCGCCAGCAGCCGGAAGGCGGAGGGGGGACCAGATACGCAGTATTTT. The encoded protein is CASSRKAEGGPDTQYF.

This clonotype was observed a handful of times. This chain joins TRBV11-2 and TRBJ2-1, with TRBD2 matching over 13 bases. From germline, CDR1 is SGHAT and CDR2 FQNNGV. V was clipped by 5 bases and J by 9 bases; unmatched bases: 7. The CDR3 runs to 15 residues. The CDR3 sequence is CASSVTSGGVGEQFF. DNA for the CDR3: TGTGCCAGCAGCGTAACTAGCGGGGGGGTGGGTGAGCAGTTCTTC.

The DNA for the CDR3 is TGCGCCAGCAGCCAAGAGGGGGGCGGGAGAGGGGACAATGAGCAGTTCTTC. It specifies CASSQEGGGRGDNEQFF. The V and J genes are TRBV4-1 and TRBJ2-1; a possible D gene is TRBD2 (7 bases). Germline V gene data show CDR1 as MGHRA and CDR2 as YSYEKL. The length of the CDR3 is 17 residues. V lost 0 bases to trimming and J lost 5 bases, with 17 bases between them.

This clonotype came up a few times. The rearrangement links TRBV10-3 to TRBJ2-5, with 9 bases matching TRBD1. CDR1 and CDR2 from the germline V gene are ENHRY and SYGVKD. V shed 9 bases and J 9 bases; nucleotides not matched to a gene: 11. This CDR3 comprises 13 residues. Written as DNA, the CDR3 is TGTGCCATACAGGGGGCGTCGAGAGAACCCCAGTACTTC. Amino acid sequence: CAIQGASREPQYF.

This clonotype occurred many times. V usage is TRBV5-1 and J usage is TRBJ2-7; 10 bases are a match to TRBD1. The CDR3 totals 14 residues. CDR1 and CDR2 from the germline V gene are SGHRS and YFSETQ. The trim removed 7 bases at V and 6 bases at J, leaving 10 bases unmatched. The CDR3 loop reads CASGGTGASLEQYF. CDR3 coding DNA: TGCGCCAGCGGAGGGACAGGGGCGTCTCTCGAGCAGTACTTC.

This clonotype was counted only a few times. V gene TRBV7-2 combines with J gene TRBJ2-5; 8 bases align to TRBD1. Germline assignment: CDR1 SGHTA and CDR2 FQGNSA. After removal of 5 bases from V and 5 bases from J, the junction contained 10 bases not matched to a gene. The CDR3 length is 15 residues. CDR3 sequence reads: CASSSRQGPWETQYF. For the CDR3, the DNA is TGTGCCAGCAGCAGTAGACAGGGGCCGTGGGAGACCCAGTACTTC.

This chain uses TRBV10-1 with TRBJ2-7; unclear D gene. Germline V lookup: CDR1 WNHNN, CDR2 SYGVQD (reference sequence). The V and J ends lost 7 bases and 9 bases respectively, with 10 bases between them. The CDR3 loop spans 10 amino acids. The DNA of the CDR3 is TGCGCCAGCATCCCCTCGGGGCAGTACTTC. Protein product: CASIPSGQYF.

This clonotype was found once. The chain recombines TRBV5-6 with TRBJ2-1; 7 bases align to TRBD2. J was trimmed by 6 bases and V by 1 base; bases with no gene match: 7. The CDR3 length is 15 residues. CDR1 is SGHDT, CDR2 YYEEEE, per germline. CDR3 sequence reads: CASSLSPTSPNEQFF. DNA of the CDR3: TGTGCCAGCAGCTTGTCTCCGACTAGCCCCAATGAGCAGTTCTTC.

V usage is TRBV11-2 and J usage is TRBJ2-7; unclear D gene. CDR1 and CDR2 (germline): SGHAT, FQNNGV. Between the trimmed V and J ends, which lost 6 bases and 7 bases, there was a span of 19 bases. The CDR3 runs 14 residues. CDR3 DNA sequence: TGTGCCAGCAGAAAGACCGACACCGTCGAGGAGCAGTACTTC. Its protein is CASRKTDTVEEQYF.

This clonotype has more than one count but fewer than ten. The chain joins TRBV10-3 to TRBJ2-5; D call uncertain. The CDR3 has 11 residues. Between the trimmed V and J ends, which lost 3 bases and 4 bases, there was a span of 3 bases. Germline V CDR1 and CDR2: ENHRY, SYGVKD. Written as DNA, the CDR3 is TGTGCCATCAGTGACGGAGAGACCCAGTACTTC. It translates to CAISDGETQYF.

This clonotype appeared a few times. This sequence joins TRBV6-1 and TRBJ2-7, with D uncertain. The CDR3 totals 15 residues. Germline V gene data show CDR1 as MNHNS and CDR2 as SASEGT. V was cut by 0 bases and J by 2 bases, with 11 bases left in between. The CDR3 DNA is TGTGCCAGCAGTGAAGCGCCAGGCGGAACCTACGAGCAGTACTTC. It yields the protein CASSEAPGGTYEQYF.

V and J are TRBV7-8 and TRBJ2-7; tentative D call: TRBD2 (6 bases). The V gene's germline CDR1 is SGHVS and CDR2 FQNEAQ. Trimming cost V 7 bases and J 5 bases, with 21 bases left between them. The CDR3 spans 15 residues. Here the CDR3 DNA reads TGTGCCAGCACCCCACGGGCCGGGAGACCCAACGAGCAGTACTTC. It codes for CASTPRAGRPNEQYF.

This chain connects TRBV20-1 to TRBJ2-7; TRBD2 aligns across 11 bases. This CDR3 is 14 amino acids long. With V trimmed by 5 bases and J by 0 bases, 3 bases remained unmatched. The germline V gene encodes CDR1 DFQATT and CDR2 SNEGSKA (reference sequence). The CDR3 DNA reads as TGCAGTGCTGCAACTAGCGGGGGCTCCTACGAGCAGTACTTC. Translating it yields CSAATSGGSYEQYF.

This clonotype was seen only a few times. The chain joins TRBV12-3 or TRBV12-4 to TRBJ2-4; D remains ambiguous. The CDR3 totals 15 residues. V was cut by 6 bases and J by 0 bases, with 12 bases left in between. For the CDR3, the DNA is TGTGCCAGCAGCCCGGGTACGCGAGCCAAAAACATTCAGTACTTC. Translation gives CASSPGTRAKNIQYF.

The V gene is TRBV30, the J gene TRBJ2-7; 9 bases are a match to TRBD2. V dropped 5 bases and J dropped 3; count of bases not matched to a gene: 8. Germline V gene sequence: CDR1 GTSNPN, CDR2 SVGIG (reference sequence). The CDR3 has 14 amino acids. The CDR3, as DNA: TGTGCCTGGGAAGCTAGCGGGACGCGCTACGAGCAGTACTTC. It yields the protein CAWEASGTRYEQYF.

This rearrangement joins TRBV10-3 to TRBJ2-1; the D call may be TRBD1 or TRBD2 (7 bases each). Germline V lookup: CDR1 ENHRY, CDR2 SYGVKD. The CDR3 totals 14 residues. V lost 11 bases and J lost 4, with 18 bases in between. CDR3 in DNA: TGTGCCGCCTACTCAGGGGGGGAGTACAATGAGCAGTTCTTC. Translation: CAAYSGGEYNEQFF.